This record concerns one T cell receptor (beta chain) sequence. Its antigen is as yet unknown. Vbeta (60) and Jbeta (13) primers were used in the PCR. Clones were read by immunoSEQ multiplex PCR, and TCRdb kept only the in-frame ones, dropping some. The sample shows over 90,000 clones, more than 75% of them seen only once. CDR3 length: 14 residues. J lost 5 bases, V lost 5 bases, and 4 bases had no gene match. Germline CDR1 MNHEY, CDR2 SMNVEV (reference sequence). These data originate in a study of cytomegalovirus exposure and HLA in healthy donors. Study conclusions and caveats: Serostatus for CMV was the only available immune exposure information. Specificity for CMV antigens was confirmed in vitro for three of the CMV-associated chains.

The TCR comes from a woman aged 18-29 years in good health and CMV-seropositive. The V and J genes are TRBV27 and TRBJ2-5; 11 bases are a match to TRBD2. The specimen sequenced was PBMCs. In DNA form, the CDR3 reads TGTGCCAGCAGTGTCAGACTAGCGGGGGAGACCCAGTACTTC. It is translated as CASSVRLAGETQYF.